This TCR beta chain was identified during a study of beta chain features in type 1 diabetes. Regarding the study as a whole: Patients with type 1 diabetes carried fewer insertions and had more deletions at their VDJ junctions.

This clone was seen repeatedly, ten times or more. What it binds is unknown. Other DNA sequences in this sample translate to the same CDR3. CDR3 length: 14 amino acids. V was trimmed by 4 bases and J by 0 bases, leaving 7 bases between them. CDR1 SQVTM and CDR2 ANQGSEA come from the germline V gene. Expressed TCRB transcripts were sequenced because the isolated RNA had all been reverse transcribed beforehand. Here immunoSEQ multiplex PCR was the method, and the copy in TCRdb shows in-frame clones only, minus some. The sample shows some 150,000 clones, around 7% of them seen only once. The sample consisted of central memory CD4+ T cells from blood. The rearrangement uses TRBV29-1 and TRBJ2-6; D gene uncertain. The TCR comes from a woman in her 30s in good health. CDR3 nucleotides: TGCAGCGTTGTAGGCGGCTCTGGGGCCAACGTCCTGACTTTC. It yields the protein CSVVGGSGANVLTF.